The source of this T cell receptor beta chain is a study of blood T cell repertoires in COVID-19. This CDR3 is built from 13 residues. The V gene end was trimmed by 7 bases and the J gene end by 7 bases; junction bases not matched to a gene: 3. Germline assignment: CDR1 SGHRS and CDR2 YFSETQ. TCRdb keeps only in-frame clones here, not all; method: immunoSEQ multiplex PCR. The sample contains 95,000 to 110,000 clones, around 89% of which appear only once. This chain uses TRBV5-1 with TRBJ2-1, with 12 bases aligning to TRBD2. The source is a man aged 50-60 years with active or convalescent COVID-19. Input material: peripheral blood. CDR3 sequence reads: CASHLAGGNEQFF. The CDR3 DNA follows: TGCGCCAGCCATCTAGCGGGAGGGAATGAGCAGTTCTTC.